This is a list of T cell receptor beta chains from one sample in a study of T cells after yellow fever vaccination. TCRdb reanalysed the 5' RACE reads using MiXCR and keeps one entry per CDR3 protein. The repertoire includes hundreds of thousands of distinct CDR3 sequences, roughly 12% of them detected once, and around an eighth sits in the top ten. The specimen comprised PBMCs, sampled on the day of the yellow fever booster vaccination. Receptor source: a man aged 25 to 40 who received the YFV17D yellow fever vaccine. CDR3s include the opening cysteine and the closing phenylalanine or tryptophan. D genes are given only for firm matches. Size tells how often a clone was seen (once, few, many) or the class of an expanded clone, and some rows leave it out.

j_gene,v_gene,d_gene,abundance,CDR3aa,CDR3nt
TRBJ2-1,TRBV12-3/TRBV12-4,NA,few,CASSQTTPLYNEQFF,TGTGCCAGCAGCCAGACTACGCCCCTATACAATGAGCAGTTCTTC
TRBJ1-6,TRBV12-3/TRBV12-4,NA,NA,CASSAVGVDNSPLHF,TGTGCCAGCAGTGCTGTGGGGGTCGATAATTCACCCCTCCACTTT
TRBJ2-2,TRBV20-1,NA,few,CSARDGRSNTGELFF,TGCAGTGCTAGAGATGGGAGATCTAACACCGGGGAGCTGTTTTTT
TRBJ2-3,TRBV7-3,TRBD1,few,CASRPTGTNSDTQYF,TGTGCCAGCAGACCGACAGGGACCAACTCAGATACGCAGTATTTT
TRBJ2-2,TRBV6-2/TRBV6-3,TRBD1,few,CASSYRAGGITGELFF,TGTGCCAGCAGTTACCGGGCAGGGGGCATCACCGGGGAGCTGTTTTTT
TRBJ2-7,TRBV5-5,NA,few,CASSLEGHYEQYF,TGTGCCAGCAGCTTGGAGGGTCATTACGAGCAGTACTTC
TRBJ1-1,TRBV5-1,TRBD1,few,CASRRTGSTEAFF,TGCGCCAGCAGAAGGACAGGGAGCACTGAAGCTTTCTTT
TRBJ2-1,TRBV6-1,TRBD1,NA,CASSADRGNEQFF,TGTGCCAGCAGTGCGGACAGGGGCAATGAGCAGTTCTTC
TRBJ1-6,TRBV5-1,NA,NA,CASSQRQDFNSPLHF,TGCGCCAGCAGCCAACGACAGGATTTCAATTCACCCCTCCACTTT
TRBJ1-2,TRBV12-3/TRBV12-4,NA,NA,CASGLGGHGYTF,TGTGCCAGCGGCCTTGGGGGGCATGGCTACACCTTC